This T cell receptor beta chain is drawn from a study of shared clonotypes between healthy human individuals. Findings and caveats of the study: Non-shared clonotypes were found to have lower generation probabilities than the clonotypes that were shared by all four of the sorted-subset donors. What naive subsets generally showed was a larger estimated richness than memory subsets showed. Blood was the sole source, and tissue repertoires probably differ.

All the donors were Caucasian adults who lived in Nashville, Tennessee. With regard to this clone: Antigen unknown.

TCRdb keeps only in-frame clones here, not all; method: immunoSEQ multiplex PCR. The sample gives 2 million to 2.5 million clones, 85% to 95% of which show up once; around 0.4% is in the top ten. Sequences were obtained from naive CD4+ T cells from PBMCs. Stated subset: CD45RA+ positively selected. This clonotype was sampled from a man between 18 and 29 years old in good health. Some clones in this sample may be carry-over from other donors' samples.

CDR3 nucleotides: TGTGCCAGCTCACCATATCTAGGGGAGCTGTTTTTT. It encodes CASSPYLGELFF. The chain joins TRBV18 to TRBJ2-2; D is ambiguous. CDR3 length equals 12 residues. Deletions cut 2 bases from V and 8 bases from J, with 6 bases between. The V gene's germline CDR1 is KGHSH and CDR2 LQKENI.